The present T cell receptor beta chain was sequenced within a study of T cell responses to AZD1222 COVID-19 vaccine. Points from the study as a whole: Baseline serostatus was positive in only a handful of AZD1222 recipients. Donors were largely white British and mainly female; clonal diversity was possibly underestimated.

V gave up 5 bases and J gave up 6 bases, with 17 bases separating them. CDR3 size: 14 residues. Per the germline V gene, CDR1 is MDHEN and CDR2 is SYDVKM. The table came from immunoSEQ multiplex PCR; TCRdb's copy has only in-frame clones and leaves some out. The table records 58,000 or so clones, 86% of them present only once. A remark on this clone: What it recognizes is unknown.

This TCR derives from an adult who received the AZD1222 COVID-19 vaccine. The specimen was peripheral blood, collected 28 days after the second AZD1222 dose. The chain combines TRBV28 with TRBJ2-7, with D possibly TRBD1 on 6 matching bases. This chain's CDR3 is CASSRTASLGEQYF. DNA for the CDR3: TGTGCCAGCAGTCGGACAGCTTCTCTGGGCGAGCAGTACTTC.